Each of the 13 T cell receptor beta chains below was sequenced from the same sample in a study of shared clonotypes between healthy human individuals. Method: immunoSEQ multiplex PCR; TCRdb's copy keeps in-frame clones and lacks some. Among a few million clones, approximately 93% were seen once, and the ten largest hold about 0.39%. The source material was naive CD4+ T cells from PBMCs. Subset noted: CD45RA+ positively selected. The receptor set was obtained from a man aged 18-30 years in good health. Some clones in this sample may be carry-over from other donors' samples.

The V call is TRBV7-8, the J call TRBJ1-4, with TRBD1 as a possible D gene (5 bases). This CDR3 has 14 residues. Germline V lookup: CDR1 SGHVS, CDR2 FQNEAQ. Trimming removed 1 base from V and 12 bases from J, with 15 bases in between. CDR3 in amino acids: CASSLGTSTGELFF. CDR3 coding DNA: TGTGCCAGCAGCTTAGGGACAAGCACGGGGGAACTGTTTTTT.

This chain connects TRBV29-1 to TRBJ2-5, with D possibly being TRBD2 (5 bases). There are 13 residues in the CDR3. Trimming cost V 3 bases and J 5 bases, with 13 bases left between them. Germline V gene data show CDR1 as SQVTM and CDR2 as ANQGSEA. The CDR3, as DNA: TGCAGCGTTGAGGCTAGCATTGCCGAGACCCAGTACTTC. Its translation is CSVEASIAETQYF.

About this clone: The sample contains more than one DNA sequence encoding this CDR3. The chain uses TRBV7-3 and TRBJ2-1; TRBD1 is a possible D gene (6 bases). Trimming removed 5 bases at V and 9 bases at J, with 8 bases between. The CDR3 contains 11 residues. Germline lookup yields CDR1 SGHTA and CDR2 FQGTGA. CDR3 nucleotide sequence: TGTGCCAGCAGCCAAGGGGGTGAGCAGTTCTTC. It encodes CASSQGGEQFF.

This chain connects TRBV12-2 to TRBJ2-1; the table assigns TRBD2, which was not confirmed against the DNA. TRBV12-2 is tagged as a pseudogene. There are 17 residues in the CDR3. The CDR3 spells CASRFDGYRVLYNEQFF. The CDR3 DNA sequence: TGTGCAAGTCGCTTCGATGGGTACCGGGTCCTATACAATGAGCAGTTCTTC.

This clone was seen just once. CDR3 nucleotide sequence: TGCGCCCAGGAGCTAGCGGCGTACAATGAGCAGTTCTTC. Amino acids: CAQELAAYNEQFF. This sequence joins TRBV23-1 and TRBJ2-1; 7 bases agree with TRBD2. TRBV23-1 carries the ORF label, with uncertain function. The V segment lost 11 bases and the J segment 4 bases; nucleotides outside the gene matches: 8. The CDR3 consists of 13 residues.

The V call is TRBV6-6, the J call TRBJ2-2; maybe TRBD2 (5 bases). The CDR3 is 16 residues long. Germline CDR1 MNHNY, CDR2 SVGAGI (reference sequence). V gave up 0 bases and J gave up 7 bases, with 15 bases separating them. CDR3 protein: CASSYSIGRTGGELFF. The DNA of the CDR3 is TGTGCCAGCAGTTACTCAATTGGGAGAACGGGCGGGGAGCTGTTTTTT.

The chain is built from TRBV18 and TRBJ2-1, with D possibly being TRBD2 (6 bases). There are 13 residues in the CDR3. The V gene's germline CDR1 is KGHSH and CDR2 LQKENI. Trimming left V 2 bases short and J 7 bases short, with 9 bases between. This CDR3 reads CASSPSAGNEQFF. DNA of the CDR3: TGTGCCAGCTCACCATCCGCGGGGAATGAGCAGTTCTTC.

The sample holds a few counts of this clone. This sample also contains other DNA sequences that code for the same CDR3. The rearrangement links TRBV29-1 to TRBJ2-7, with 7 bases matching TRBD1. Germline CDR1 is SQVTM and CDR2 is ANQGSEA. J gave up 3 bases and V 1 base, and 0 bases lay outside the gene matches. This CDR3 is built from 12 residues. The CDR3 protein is CSVEGQGYEQYF. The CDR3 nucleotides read TGCAGCGTTGAAGGACAGGGCTACGAGCAGTACTTC.

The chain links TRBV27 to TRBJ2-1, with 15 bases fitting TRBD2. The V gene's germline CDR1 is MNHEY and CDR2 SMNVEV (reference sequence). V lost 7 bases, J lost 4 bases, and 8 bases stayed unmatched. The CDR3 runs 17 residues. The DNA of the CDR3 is TGTGCCAGCACCACCGGGACTAGCGGGAGGCCTTACAATGAGCAGTTCTTC. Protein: CASTTGTSGRPYNEQFF.

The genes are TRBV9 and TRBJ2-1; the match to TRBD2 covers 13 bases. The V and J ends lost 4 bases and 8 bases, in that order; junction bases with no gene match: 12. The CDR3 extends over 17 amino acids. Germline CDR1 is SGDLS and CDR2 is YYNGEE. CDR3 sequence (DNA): TGTGCCAGCAGCCCCTCCAGTGGGACTAGCGGGACTGATGAGCAGTTCTTC. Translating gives CASSPSSGTSGTDEQFF.

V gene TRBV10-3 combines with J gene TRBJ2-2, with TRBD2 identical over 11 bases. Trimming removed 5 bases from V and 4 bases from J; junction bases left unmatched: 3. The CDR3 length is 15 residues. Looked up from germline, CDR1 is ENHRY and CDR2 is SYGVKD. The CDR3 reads CAISTGLAGTGELFF. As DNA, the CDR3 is TGTGCCATCAGTACCGGACTAGCGGGCACCGGGGAGCTGTTTTTT.

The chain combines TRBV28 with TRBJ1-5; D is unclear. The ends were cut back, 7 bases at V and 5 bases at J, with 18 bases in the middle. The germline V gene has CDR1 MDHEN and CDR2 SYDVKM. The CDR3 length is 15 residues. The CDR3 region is CASTSAAGGHQPQHF. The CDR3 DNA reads TGTGCCAGCACCAGCGCCGCCGGAGGACATCAGCCCCAGCATTTT.

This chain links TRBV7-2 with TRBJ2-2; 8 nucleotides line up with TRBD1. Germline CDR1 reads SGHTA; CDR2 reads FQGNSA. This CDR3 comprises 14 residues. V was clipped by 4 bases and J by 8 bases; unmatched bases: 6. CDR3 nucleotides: TGTGCCAGCAGCTATTACCAGGGGGCAGGGGAGCTGTTTTTT. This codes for CASSYYQGAGELFF.